Listed here is a single TCR beta chain. Here immunoSEQ multiplex PCR was the method, and the copy in TCRdb shows in-frame clones only, minus some. This table holds hundreds of thousands of clones, around 85% found once. Germline V gene lookup returns CDR1 LGHDT and CDR2 YNNKEL (reference sequence). The J segment lost 1 base and the V segment lost 3 bases, leaving 2 bases of the junction unmatched. The CDR3 runs to 14 residues. The data stem from a study of blood T cell repertoires in COVID-19. The chain carries TRBV3-1 (or the pseudogene TRBV3-2) and TRBJ1-1; TRBD1 agrees at 7 bases. This clonotype originated in a man aged 45-65 years with active or convalescent COVID-19. The sequenced sample consisted of peripheral blood. CDR3 region: CASSQTGQNTEAFF. The CDR3 region has the DNA TGTGCCAGCAGCCAGACAGGGCAGAACACTGAAGCTTTCTTT.